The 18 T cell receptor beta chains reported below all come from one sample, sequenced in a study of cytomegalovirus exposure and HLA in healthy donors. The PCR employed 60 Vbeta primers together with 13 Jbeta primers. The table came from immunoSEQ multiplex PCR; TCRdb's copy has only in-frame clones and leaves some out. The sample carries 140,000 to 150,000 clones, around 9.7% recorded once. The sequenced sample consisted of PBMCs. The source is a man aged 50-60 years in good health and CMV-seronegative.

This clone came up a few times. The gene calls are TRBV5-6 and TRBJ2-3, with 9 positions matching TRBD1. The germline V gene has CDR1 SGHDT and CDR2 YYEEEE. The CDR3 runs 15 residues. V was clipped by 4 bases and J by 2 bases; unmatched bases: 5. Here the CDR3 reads CASSPGTGFTDTQYF. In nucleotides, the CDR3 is TGTGCCAGCAGCCCCGGGACAGGGTTCACAGATACGCAGTATTTT.

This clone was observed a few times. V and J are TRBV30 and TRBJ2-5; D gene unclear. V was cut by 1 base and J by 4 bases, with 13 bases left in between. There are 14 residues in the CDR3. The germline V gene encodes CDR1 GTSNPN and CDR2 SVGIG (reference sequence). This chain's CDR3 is CAWSALRAGETQYF. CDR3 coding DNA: TGTGCCTGGAGTGCTTTAAGAGCAGGAGAGACCCAGTACTTC.

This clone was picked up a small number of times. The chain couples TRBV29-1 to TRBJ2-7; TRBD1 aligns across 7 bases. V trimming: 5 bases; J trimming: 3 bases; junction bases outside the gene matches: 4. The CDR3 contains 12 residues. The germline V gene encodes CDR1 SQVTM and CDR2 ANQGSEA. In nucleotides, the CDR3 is TGCAGCGTTTTGAGGGACAGCTACGAGCAGTACTTC. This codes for CSVLRDSYEQYF.

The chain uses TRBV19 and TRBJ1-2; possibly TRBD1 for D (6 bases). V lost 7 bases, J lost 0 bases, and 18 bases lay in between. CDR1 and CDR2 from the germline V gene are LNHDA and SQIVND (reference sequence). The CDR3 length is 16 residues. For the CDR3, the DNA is TGTGCCAGTACCGGGGGGGCAGGCAGAACTAACTATGGCTACACCTTC. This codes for CASTGGAGRTNYGYTF.

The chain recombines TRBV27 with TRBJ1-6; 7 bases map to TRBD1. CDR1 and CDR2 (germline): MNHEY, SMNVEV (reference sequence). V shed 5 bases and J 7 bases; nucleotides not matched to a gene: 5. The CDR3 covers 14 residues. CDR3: CASSLTGENSPLHF. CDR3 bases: TGTGCCAGCAGTCTTACAGGGGAGAATTCACCCCTCCACTTT.

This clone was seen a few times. The CDR3 region has the DNA TGTGCCAGCAGCCCCCCTAGCGACGGTTACGAGCAGTACTTC. It codes for CASSPPSDGYEQYF. The chain links TRBV5-6 to TRBJ2-7, with D possibly matching TRBD2 (6 bases). Germline V gives CDR1 SGHDT, CDR2 YYEEEE. V was clipped by 4 bases and J by 4 bases, with 15 bases between them. The CDR3 totals 14 residues. Based on the CDR3 plus reference TRBV5-6 and TRBJ2-7, the full variable domain is DAGVTQSPTHLIKTRGQQVTLRCSPKSGHDTVSWYQQALGQGPQFIFQYYEEEERQRGNFPDRFSGHQFPNYSSELNVNALLLGDSALYLCASSPPSDGYEQYFGPGTRLTVT.

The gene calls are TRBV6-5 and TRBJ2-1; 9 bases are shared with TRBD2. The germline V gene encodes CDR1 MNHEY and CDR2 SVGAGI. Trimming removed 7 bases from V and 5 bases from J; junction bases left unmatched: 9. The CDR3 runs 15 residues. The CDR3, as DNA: TGTGCCAGCACCCGTGGGGTAGCGGGGGACAATGAGCAGTTCTTC. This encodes CASTRGVAGDNEQFF.

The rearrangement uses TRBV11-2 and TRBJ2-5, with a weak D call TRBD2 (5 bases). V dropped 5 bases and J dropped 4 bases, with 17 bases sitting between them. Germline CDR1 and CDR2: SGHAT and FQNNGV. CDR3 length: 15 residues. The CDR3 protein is CASSVRGTRGETQYF. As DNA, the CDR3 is TGTGCCAGCAGCGTACGGGGAACCCGGGGAGAGACCCAGTACTTC. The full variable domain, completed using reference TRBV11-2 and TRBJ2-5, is EAGVAQSPRYKIIEKRQSVAFWCNPISGHATLYWYQQILGQGPKLLIQFQNNGVVDDSQLPKDRFSAERLKGVDSTLKIQPAKLEDSAVYLCASSVRGTRGETQYFGPGTRLLVL.

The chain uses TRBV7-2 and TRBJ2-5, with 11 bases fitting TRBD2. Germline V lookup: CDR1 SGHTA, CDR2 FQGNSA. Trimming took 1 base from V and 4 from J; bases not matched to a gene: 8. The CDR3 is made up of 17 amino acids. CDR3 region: CASSLGGLAGGGETQYF. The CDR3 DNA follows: TGTGCCAGCAGCTTAGGTGGGCTAGCGGGGGGCGGAGAGACCCAGTACTTC.

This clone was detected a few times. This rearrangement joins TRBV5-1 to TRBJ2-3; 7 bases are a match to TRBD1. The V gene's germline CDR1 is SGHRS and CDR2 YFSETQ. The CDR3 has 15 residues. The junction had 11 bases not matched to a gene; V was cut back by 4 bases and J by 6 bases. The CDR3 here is CASSPNRGMWDTQYF. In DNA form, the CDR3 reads TGCGCCAGCAGCCCTAACAGGGGAATGTGGGATACGCAGTATTTT. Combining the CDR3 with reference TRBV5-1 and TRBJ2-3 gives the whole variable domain KAGVTQTPRYLIKTRGQQVTLSCSPISGHRSVSWYQQTPGQGLQFLFEYFSETQRNKGNFPGRFSGRQFSNSRSEMNVSTLELGDSALYLCASSPNRGMWDTQYFGPGTRLTVL.

The CDR3 nucleotides read TGTGCCAGCAGCTCTAGACTAGCGGGGGGGCAAGAGACCCAGTACTTC. This encodes CASSSRLAGGQETQYF. V usage is TRBV5-6 and J usage is TRBJ2-5; the match to TRBD2 covers 14 bases. The CDR3 runs 16 residues. Germline V gives CDR1 SGHDT, CDR2 YYEEEE. The ends lost 3 bases at V and 2 bases at J; junction bases unmatched: 3. Together with reference TRBV5-6 and TRBJ2-5, the CDR3 gives the full variable domain: DAGVTQSPTHLIKTRGQQVTLRCSPKSGHDTVSWYQQALGQGPQFIFQYYEEEERQRGNFPDRFSGHQFPNYSSELNVNALLLGDSALYLCASSSRLAGGQETQYFGPGTRLLVL.

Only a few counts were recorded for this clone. Written as DNA, the CDR3 is TGTGCCAGCAGCGACAATCAGGGGGCCAGAACTGAAGCTTTCTTT. This codes for CASSDNQGARTEAFF. The V gene is TRBV7-3, the J gene TRBJ1-1, with 8 bases fitting TRBD1. The germline gives CDR1 SGHTA, CDR2 FQGTGA. The CDR3 sequence is 15 residues long. The trim removed 5 bases at V and 5 bases at J, leaving 10 bases unmatched.

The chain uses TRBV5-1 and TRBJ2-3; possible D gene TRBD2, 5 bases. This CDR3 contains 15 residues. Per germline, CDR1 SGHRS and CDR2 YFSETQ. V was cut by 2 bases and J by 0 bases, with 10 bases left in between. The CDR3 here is CASSFSASSTDTQYF. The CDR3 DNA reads TGCGCCAGCAGCTTTAGCGCCTCTAGCACAGATACGCAGTATTTT.

CDR3 bases: TGCGCCAGCAGTGTGGGCCAGGGGGCCCGTAATTCACCCCTCCACTTT. It encodes CASSVGQGARNSPLHF. This rearrangement joins TRBV10-1 to TRBJ1-6; TRBD1 matches at 8 bases. After removal of 4 bases from V and 6 bases from J, the junction contained 8 bases not matched to a gene. The CDR3 totals 16 residues. Germline V gene sequence: CDR1 WNHNN, CDR2 SYGVQD (reference sequence).

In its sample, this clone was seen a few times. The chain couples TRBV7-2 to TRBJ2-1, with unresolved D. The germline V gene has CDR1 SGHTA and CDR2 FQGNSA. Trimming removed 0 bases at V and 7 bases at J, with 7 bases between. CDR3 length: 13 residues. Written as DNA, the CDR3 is TGTGCCAGCAGCTTAGCCTCCTCTAATGAGCAGTTCTTC. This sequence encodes CASSLASSNEQFF.

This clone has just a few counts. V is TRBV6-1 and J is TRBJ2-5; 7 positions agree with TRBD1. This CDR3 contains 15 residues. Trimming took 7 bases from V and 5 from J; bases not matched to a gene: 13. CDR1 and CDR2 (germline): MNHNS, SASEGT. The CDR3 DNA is TGTGCCAGCAAGCTAACCGGGACAGCAGGGGAGACCCAGTACTTC. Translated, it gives CASKLTGTAGETQYF.

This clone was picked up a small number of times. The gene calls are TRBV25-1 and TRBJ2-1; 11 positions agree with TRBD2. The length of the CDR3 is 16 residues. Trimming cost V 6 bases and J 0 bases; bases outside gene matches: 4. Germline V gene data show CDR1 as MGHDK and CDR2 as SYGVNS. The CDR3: CASSVTSGSSYNEQFF. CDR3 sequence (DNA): TGTGCCAGCAGCGTCACTAGCGGGAGCTCCTACAATGAGCAGTTCTTC.

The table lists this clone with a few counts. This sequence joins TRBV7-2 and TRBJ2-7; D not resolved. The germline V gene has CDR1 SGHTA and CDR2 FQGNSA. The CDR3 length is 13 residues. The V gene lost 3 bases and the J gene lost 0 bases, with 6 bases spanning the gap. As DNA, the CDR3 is TGTGCCAGCAGCTTTTCGGGCTCCTACGAGCAGTACTTC. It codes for CASSFSGSYEQYF.